The 25 T cell receptor beta chains in this list originate from one sample, sequenced in a study of OX40 agonist ivuxolimab in advanced cancers. Libraries were made using the immunoSEQ multiplex PCR assay. TCRdb holds this immuneACCESS table with in-frame rearrangements only. Some clones are missing; in checked studies, unresolved V genes explain under half, and the rest has no known cause. The sample table records 60,000 to 75,000 clones; 65% to 85% of these occur just once. The top ten clonotypes cover around 0.96% of the sample. The sample here was CD4+ or CD8+ T cells sorted from blood, taken in a trial of the OX40 agonist ivuxolimab. Receptor source: an adult with an advanced solid tumor such as melanoma, head and neck, liver or kidney cancer.

The rearrangement uses TRBV25-1 and TRBJ2-1, with 9 bases matching TRBD2. The length of the CDR3 is 18 residues. The V gene's germline CDR1 is MGHDK and CDR2 SYGVNS. The trim removed 9 bases at V and 0 bases at J, leaving 15 bases unmatched. The CDR3 DNA reads TGTGCCAGTCAAACAGGGAAGCTAGCGGGGAGCTCCTACAATGAGCAGTTCTTC. It specifies CASQTGKLAGSSYNEQFF.

This sequence joins TRBV19 and TRBJ1-3, with a possible D match to TRBD1 (6 bases). With 7 bases removed from V and 8 bases from J, the gap between germline ends came to 24 bases. Germline CDR1 and CDR2: LNHDA and SQIVND (reference sequence). The CDR3 covers 16 residues. The CDR3 sequence: CASTGGRTQGEDTIYF. Written as DNA, the CDR3 is TGTGCCAGTACCGGGGGTAGAACACAGGGAGAAGACACCATATATTTT.

The V call is TRBV2, the J call TRBJ2-5, with 8 positions matching TRBD2. Per the germline V gene, CDR1 is SNHLY and CDR2 is FYNNEI. CDR3 length: 14 residues. Trimming at V came to 1 base and at J to 8 bases, leaving 6 bases not matched to a gene. The chain's CDR3 is CASSEEVSGATQYF. The CDR3 nucleotides are TGTGCCAGCAGTGAAGAGGTTAGCGGGGCCACCCAGTACTTC.

The chain has TRBV29-1 and TRBJ2-7, with no clear D. The CDR3 runs to 13 residues. The V end was cut by 1 base, the J end by 2 bases, with 9 bases between. Looked up from germline, CDR1 is SQVTM and CDR2 is ANQGSEA. The CDR3: CSVEGVRPYEQYF. CDR3 in DNA: TGCAGCGTTGAAGGGGTAAGACCCTACGAGCAGTACTTC.

This clone has only a few counts. J is TRBJ1-2 and V is TRBV14, with D tentatively TRBD1 (5 bases). The CDR3 is 15 residues long. Germline-derived CDR1 and CDR2 are SGHDN and FVKESK. V was cut by 1 base and J by 1 base, with 10 bases left in between. CDR3 sequence: CASSQVGVGNYGYTF. The CDR3, as DNA: TGTGCCAGCAGCCAAGTGGGGGTCGGTAACTATGGCTACACCTTC.

J is TRBJ2-4 and V is TRBV11-3; tentative D call: TRBD1 (5 bases). Germline V CDR1 and CDR2: SGHNT, YENEEA. The CDR3 length is 14 residues. Trimming cost V 3 bases and J 9 bases, with 15 bases left between them. The CDR3 DNA sequence: TGTGCCAGCAGCTTGTCTAGGGGTAATAGCATTCAGTACTTC. Translated: CASSLSRGNSIQYF. Based on the CDR3 plus reference TRBV11-3 and TRBJ2-4, the full variable domain is EAGVVQSPRYKIIEKKQPVAFWCNPISGHNTLYWYLQNLGQGPELLIRYENEEAVDDSQLPKDRFSAERLKGVDSTLKIQPAELGDSAVYLCASSLSRGNSIQYFGAGTRLSVL.

V gene TRBV6-5 combines with J gene TRBJ1-2, with no clear D. V was trimmed by 5 bases and J by 7 bases, leaving 14 bases between them. Germline V gene lookup returns CDR1 MNHEY and CDR2 SVGAGI. The CDR3 consists of 13 residues. The CDR3 here is CASSPQTRSGYTF. The CDR3 region has the DNA TGTGCCAGCAGTCCTCAGACTCGGAGTGGCTACACCTTC.

This clone was observed a handful of times. CDR3 loop: CASSLGVDRGGNQPQHF. For the CDR3, the DNA is TGTGCCAGCAGCTTAGGGGTGGACAGGGGTGGGAATCAGCCCCAGCATTTT. V is TRBV7-2 and J is TRBJ1-5, with 9 bases matching TRBD1. Trimming cost V 1 base and J 4 bases; bases outside gene matches: 8. The CDR3 length is 17 residues. CDR1 SGHTA and CDR2 FQGNSA come from the germline V gene.

This clone was picked up a small number of times. The chain is built from TRBV6-5 and TRBJ1-1; 8 bases agree with TRBD1. Per the germline V gene, CDR1 is MNHEY and CDR2 is SVGAGI. The J segment lost 5 bases and the V segment lost 7 bases, leaving 6 bases of the junction unmatched. The CDR3 spans 13 residues. CDR3 coding DNA: TGTGCCAGCAATCAGGGGGCCTGGACTGAAGCTTTCTTT. Protein product: CASNQGAWTEAFF.

The chain joins TRBV10-3 to TRBJ2-2; D is undetermined. This CDR3 contains 14 residues. Trimming removed 3 bases from V and 8 bases from J, with 13 bases in between. Germline CDR1 and CDR2: ENHRY and SYGVKD. Written as DNA, the CDR3 is TGTGCCATCAGTGACGGGTTTCAAGGGGGGGAGCTGTTTTTT. As protein: CAISDGFQGGELFF.

The chain uses TRBV5-4 and TRBJ2-3; 12 positions agree with TRBD2. The germline V gene has CDR1 SGHNT and CDR2 YYREEE (reference sequence). The CDR3 extends over 17 amino acids. With V trimmed by 4 bases and J by 0 bases, 6 bases remained unmatched. The CDR3 DNA reads TGTGCCAGCAGCCCCGGCGGACTAGCGGGGAGCACAGATACGCAGTATTTT. Encoded protein: CASSPGGLAGSTDTQYF.

The chain employs TRBV5-1 and TRBJ2-5, with D tentatively TRBD1 or TRBD2 (5 bases each). The CDR3 spans 13 residues. V was clipped by 4 bases and J by 7 bases, with 14 bases between them. The germline V gene encodes CDR1 SGHRS and CDR2 YFSETQ. In nucleotides, the CDR3 is TGCGCCAGCAGCGAGGGGACGCTCCCGACCCAGTACTTC. Its protein product is CASSEGTLPTQYF. Based on the CDR3 plus reference TRBV5-1 and TRBJ2-5, the full variable domain is KAGVTQTPRYLIKTRGQQVTLSCSPISGHRSVSWYQQTPGQGLQFLFEYFSETQRNKGNFPGRFSGRQFSNSRSEMNVSTLELGDSALYLCASSEGTLPTQYFGPGTRLLVL.

This chain links TRBV5-5 with TRBJ2-3, with D uncertain. Germline CDR1 SGHKS, CDR2 YYEKEE (reference sequence). The V and J ends lost 3 bases and 3 bases respectively, with 2 bases between them. The CDR3 length is 11 residues. The DNA for the CDR3 is TGTGCCAGCAGCTCGACAGATACGCAGTATTTT. It is translated as CASSSTDTQYF.

The rearrangement uses TRBV19 and TRBJ1-2; D not resolved. The V end was cut by 6 bases, the J end by 2 bases, with 13 bases between. Germline values: CDR1 LNHDA, CDR2 SQIVND (reference sequence). The CDR3 is 14 amino acids. CDR3 nucleotide sequence: TGTGCCAGTAGACGCAAGGCAGCCAACTATGGCTACACCTTC. Encoded protein: CASRRKAANYGYTF.

The gene calls are TRBV19 and TRBJ1-2; 7 bases align to TRBD1. This CDR3 has 14 amino acids. The junction had 7 bases not matched to a gene; V was cut back by 5 bases and J by 4 bases. Per germline, CDR1 LNHDA and CDR2 SQIVND (reference sequence). CDR3 amino acids: CASSLTTGAYGYTF. The CDR3 nucleotides are TGTGCCAGTAGTCTTACAACAGGGGCCTATGGCTACACCTTC.

There are a few counts of this clone. V gene TRBV18 combines with J gene TRBJ1-4; 8 bases match TRBD1. This CDR3 is 15 amino acids long. Germline lookup yields CDR1 KGHSH and CDR2 LQKENI. Unmatched junction bases numbered 7, after V lost 3 bases and J lost 7 bases. CDR3 protein: CASSPGQGGSEKLFF. The DNA of the CDR3 is TGTGCCAGCTCACCCGGACAGGGAGGGAGTGAAAAACTGTTTTTT.

This clone has only a few counts. The rearrangement joins TRBV5-5 to TRBJ1-1; D unresolved. The V end was cut by 6 bases, the J end by 1 base, with 7 bases between. Germline CDR1 reads SGHKS; CDR2 reads YYEKEE (reference sequence). The CDR3 length is 12 residues. The CDR3 DNA reads as TGTGCCAGCAAATCGGGGAACACTGAAGCTTTCTTT. Amino acid sequence: CASKSGNTEAFF.

V usage is TRBV19 and J usage is TRBJ2-1, with 8 bases aligning to TRBD2. The CDR3 consists of 13 residues. Trimming took 9 bases from V and 8 from J; bases not matched to a gene: 9. The germline gives CDR1 LNHDA, CDR2 SQIVND (reference sequence). The CDR3 DNA is TGTGCCAGCAGCCGGGGGGGGCTGGATGAGCAGTTCTTC. It translates to CASSRGGLDEQFF.

The chain's CDR3 is CASSSISNQPQHF. Written as DNA, the CDR3 is TGTGCCAGCAGCTCCATAAGCAATCAGCCCCAGCATTTT. The chain joins TRBV7-2 to TRBJ1-5; unclear D gene. V was trimmed by 4 bases and J by 1 base, leaving 5 bases between them. The CDR3 runs 13 residues. Germline loops: CDR1 SGHTA, CDR2 FQGNSA.

The chain is built from TRBV5-4 and TRBJ1-1; maybe TRBD1 (6 bases). The CDR3 sequence is 15 residues long. Per germline, CDR1 SGHNT and CDR2 YYREEE (reference sequence). V lost 4 bases, J lost 1 base, and 14 bases lay in between. This CDR3 reads CASSQDGQRNTEAFF. CDR3 in DNA: TGTGCCAGCAGCCAAGACGGACAGAGGAACACTGAAGCTTTCTTT.

This clone came up a few times. The chain carries TRBV18 and TRBJ2-3, with 7 bases matching TRBD1. This CDR3 has 14 residues. Looked up from germline, CDR1 is KGHSH and CDR2 is LQKENI. V lost 4 bases to trimming and J lost 4 bases; unmatched junction nucleotides: 5. The DNA for the CDR3 is TGTGCCAGCTCACGGGACAGCTCACCAGATACGCAGTATTTT. Amino acids: CASSRDSSPDTQYF.

This sequence joins TRBV5-4 and TRBJ2-7; 10 nucleotides match TRBD2. CDR1 and CDR2 from the germline V gene are SGHNT and YYREEE (reference sequence). V was pared by 5 bases and J by 3 bases, with 5 bases of the junction left unmatched. The CDR3 has 14 residues. CDR3 sequence: CASRVAGGRYEQYF. The CDR3 nucleotides read TGTGCCAGCAGGGTAGCGGGGGGACGCTACGAGCAGTACTTC.

The CDR3 loop is CASSLLRASASPLHF. The CDR3 DNA reads as TGTGCCAGCAGCTTATTGCGGGCTTCCGCTTCACCCCTCCACTTT. The V and J genes are TRBV7-8 and TRBJ1-6, with unresolved D. From germline, CDR1 is SGHVS and CDR2 FQNEAQ. The V end lost 2 bases, the J end lost 9 bases, and 14 bases lay between the germline ends. The CDR3 contains 15 residues.

This clone showed up just a few times. The V gene is TRBV19, the J gene TRBJ2-2; no clear D gene. The CDR3 spans 14 residues. CDR1 is LNHDA, CDR2 SQIVND, per germline (reference sequence). The germline V and J ends were trimmed by 6 bases and 0 bases, with 8 bases remaining between them. CDR3 loop: CASSPRTNTGELFF. DNA of the CDR3: TGTGCCAGTAGCCCCCGGACGAACACCGGGGAGCTGTTTTTT.

This sequence joins TRBV19 and TRBJ2-7, with D perhaps being TRBD1 or TRBD2 (5 bases each). Germline-derived CDR1 and CDR2 are LNHDA and SQIVND (reference sequence). CDR3 size: 14 residues. V was pared by 1 base and J by 7 bases, with 14 bases between. For the CDR3, the DNA is TGTGCCAGTAGTATAGGGACTCCCCAGGGAGAGCAGTACTTC. This translates into CASSIGTPQGEQYF.